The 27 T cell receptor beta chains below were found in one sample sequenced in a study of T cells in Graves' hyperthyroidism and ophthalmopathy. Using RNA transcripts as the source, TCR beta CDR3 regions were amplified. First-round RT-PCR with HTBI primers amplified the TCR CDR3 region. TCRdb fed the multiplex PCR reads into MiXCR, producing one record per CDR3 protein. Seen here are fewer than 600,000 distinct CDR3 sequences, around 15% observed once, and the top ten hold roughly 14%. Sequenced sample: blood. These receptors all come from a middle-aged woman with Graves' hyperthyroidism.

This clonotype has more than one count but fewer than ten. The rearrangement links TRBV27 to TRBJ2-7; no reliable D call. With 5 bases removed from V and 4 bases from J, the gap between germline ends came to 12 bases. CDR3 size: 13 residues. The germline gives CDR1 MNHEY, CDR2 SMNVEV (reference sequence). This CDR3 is CASSPFASYEQYF. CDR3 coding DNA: TGTGCCAGCAGTCCTTTTGCTTCGTACGAGCAGTACTTC.

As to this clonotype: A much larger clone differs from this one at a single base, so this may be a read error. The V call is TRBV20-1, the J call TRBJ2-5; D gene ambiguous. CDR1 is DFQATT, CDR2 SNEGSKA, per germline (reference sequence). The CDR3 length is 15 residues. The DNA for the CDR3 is TGCAGTGCTAGGTTTCCGGGCCCTGGAAAAGAGACCCAGTGCTTC. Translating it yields CSARFPGPGKETQCF.

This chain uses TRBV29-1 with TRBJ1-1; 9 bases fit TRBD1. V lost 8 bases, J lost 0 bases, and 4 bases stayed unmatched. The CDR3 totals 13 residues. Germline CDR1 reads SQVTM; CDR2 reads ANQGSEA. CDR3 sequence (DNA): TGCAGCTTCCGGGACAGGGTGAACACTGAAGCTTTCTTT. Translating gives CSFRDRVNTEAFF.

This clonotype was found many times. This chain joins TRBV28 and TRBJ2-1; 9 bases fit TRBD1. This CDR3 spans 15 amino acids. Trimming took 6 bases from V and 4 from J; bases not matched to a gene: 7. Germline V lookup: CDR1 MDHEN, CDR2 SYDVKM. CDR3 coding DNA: TGTGCCAGCAGCTTTGACAGGGGGGGATACAATGAGCAGTTCTTC. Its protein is CASSFDRGGYNEQFF.

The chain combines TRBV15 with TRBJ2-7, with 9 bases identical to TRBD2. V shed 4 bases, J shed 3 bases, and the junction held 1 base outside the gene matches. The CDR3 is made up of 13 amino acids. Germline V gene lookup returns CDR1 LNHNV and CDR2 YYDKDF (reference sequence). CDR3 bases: TGTGCCACCAGCAAGACTAGCGGCTACGAGCAGTACTTC. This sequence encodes CATSKTSGYEQYF.

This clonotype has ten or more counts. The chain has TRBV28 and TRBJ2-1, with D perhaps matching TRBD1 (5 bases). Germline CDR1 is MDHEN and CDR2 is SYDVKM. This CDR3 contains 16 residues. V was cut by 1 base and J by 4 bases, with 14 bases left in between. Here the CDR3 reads CASSLSVRTTYNEQFF. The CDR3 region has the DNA TGTGCCAGCAGTTTATCCGTAAGGACAACATACAATGAGCAGTTCTTC.

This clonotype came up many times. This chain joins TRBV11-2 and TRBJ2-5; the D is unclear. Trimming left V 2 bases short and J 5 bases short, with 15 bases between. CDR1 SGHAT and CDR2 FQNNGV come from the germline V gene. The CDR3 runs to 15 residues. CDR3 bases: TGTGCCAGCAGCTTAACCGAGGCGGTCCGGGAGACCCAGTACTTC. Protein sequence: CASSLTEAVRETQYF.

This chain's CDR3 is CASSQEADDQPQHF. The DNA of the CDR3 is TGTGCCAGCAGCCAAGAGGCAGACGATCAGCCCCAGCATTTT. The chain employs TRBV3-1 and TRBJ1-5; D is uncertain. V was cut by 0 bases and J by 5 bases, with 8 bases left in between. This CDR3 is built from 14 residues. Germline CDR1 is LGHDT and CDR2 is YNNKEL (reference sequence).

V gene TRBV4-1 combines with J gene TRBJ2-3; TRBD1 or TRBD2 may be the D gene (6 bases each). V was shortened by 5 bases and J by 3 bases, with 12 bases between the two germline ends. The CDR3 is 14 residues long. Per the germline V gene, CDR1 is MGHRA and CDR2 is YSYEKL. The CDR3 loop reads CASSERGATDTQYF. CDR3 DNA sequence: TGCGCCAGCAGCGAAAGGGGGGCGACAGATACGCAGTATTTT.

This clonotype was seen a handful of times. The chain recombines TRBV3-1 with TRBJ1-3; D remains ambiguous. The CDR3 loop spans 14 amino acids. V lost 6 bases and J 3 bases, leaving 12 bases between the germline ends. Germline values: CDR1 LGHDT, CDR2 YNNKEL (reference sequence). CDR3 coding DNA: TGTGCCAGCAGTTACGCTCGTATTGGAAACACCATATATTTT. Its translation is CASSYARIGNTIYF.

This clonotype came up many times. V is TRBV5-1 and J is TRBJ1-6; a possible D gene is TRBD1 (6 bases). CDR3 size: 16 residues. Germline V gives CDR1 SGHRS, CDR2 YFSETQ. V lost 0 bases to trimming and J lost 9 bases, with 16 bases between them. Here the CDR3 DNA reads TGCGCCAGCAGCTTGGACTTAGGGGGTGAAGGTTCACCCCTCCACTTT. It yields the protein CASSLDLGGEGSPLHF.

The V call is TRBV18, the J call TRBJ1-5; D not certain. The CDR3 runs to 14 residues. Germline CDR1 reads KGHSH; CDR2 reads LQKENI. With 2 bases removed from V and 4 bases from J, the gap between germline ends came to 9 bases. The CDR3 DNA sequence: TGTGCCAGCTCACCAACGGACGGTAATCAGCCCCAGCATTTT. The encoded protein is CASSPTDGNQPQHF.

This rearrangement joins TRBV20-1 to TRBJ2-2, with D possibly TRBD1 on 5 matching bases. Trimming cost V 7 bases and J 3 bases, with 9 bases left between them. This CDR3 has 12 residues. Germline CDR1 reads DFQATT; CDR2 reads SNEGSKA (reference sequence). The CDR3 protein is CSGQGDTGELFF. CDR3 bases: TGCAGTGGCCAGGGTGACACCGGGGAGCTGTTTTTT.

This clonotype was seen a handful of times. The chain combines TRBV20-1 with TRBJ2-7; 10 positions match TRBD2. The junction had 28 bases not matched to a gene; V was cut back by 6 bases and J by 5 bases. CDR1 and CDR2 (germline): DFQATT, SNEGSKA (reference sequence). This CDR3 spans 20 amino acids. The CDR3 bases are TGCAGTGCCCGCACGGCCCGGGACAGGTCCAAGCGGGAGGGTGTGGACGAGCAGTACTTC. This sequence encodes CSARTARDRSKREGVDEQYF.

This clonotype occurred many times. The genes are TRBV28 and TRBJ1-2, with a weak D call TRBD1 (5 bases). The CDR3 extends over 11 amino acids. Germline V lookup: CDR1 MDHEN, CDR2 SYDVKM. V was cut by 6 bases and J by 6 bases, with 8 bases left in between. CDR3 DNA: TGTGCCAGCAGCACAGGAGATGGCTACACCTTC. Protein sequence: CASSTGDGYTF.

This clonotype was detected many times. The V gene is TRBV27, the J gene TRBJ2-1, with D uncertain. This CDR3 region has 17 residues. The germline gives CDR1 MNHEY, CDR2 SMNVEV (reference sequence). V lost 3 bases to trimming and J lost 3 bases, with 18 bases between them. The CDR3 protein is CASSFHLGRRSYNEQFF. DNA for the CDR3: TGTGCCAGCAGTTTCCACCTCGGACGCAGGAGCTACAATGAGCAGTTCTTC.

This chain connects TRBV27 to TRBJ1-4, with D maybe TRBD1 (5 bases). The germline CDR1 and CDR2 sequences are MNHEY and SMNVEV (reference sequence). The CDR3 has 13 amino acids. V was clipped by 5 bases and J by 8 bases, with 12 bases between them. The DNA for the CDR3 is TGTGCCAGCAGTCACCCGGGGGGAGAAAAACTGTTTTTT. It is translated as CASSHPGGEKLFF.

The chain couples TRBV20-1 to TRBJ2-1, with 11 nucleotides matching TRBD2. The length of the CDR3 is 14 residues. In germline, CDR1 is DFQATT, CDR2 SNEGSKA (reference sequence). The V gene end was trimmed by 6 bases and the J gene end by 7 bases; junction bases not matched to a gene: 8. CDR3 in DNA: TGCAGTGCGAGTAGCGGGAGGGCCATGAATGAGCAGTTCTTC. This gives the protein CSASSGRAMNEQFF.

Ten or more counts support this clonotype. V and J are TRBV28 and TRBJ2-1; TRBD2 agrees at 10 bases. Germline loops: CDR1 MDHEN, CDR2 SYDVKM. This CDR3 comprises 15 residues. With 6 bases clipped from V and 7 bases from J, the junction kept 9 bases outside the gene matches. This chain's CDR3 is CASSQSGRVTNEQFF. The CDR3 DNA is TGTGCCAGCAGCCAAAGCGGGAGGGTAACGAATGAGCAGTTCTTC.

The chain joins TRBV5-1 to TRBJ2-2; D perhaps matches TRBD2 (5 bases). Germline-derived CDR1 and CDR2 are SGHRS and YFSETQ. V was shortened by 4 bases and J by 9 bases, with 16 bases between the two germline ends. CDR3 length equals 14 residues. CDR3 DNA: TGCGCCAGCAGCCCCGGACTGGCCAACCGGGAGCTGTTTTTT. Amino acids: CASSPGLANRELFF.

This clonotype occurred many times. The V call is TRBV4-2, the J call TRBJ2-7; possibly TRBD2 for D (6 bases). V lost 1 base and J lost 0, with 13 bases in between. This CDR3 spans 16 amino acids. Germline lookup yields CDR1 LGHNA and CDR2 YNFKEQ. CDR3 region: CASSQATGTGSYEQYF. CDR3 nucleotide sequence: TGTGCCAGCAGCCAAGCGACCGGGACTGGCTCCTACGAGCAGTACTTC.

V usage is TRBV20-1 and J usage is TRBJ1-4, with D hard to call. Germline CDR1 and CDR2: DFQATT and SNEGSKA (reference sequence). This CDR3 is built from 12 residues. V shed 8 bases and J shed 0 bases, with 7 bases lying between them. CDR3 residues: CSLSATNEKLFF. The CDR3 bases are TGCAGTTTATCTGCAACTAATGAAAAACTGTTTTTT.

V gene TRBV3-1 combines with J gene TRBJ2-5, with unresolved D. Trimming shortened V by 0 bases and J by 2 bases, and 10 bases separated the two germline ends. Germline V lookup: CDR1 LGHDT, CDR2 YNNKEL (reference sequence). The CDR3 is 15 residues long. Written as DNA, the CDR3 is TGTGCCAGCAGCCAAGACCGACTTCTACAAGAGACCCAGTACTTC. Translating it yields CASSQDRLLQETQYF.

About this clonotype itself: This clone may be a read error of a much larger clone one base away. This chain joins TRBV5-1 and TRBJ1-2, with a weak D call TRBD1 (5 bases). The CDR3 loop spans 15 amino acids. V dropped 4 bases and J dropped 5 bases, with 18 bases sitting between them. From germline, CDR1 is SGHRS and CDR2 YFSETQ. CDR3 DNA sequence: TGCGCCAGCAGCGATCCGGGACGGCAGATTTATGGCTACACCTTC. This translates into CASSDPGRQIYGYTF.

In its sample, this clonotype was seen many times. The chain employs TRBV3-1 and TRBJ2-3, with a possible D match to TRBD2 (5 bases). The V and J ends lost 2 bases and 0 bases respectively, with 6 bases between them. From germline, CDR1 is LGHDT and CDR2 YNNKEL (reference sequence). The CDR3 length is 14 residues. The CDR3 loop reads CASSQPGSTDTQYF. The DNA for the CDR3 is TGTGCCAGCAGCCAACCGGGGAGCACAGATACGCAGTATTTT.

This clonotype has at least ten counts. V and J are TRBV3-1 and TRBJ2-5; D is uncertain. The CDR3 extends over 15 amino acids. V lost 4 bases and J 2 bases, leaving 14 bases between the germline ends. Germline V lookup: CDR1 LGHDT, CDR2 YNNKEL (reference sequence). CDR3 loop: CASSLTTGQQETQYF. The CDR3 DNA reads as TGTGCCAGCAGCCTGACAACCGGGCAACAAGAGACCCAGTACTTC.

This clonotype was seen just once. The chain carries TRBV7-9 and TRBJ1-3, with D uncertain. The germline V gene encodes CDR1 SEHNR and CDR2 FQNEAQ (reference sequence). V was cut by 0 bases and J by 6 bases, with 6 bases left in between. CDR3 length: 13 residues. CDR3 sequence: CASSLAMENTIYF. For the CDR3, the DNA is TGTGCCAGCAGCTTAGCGATGGAAAACACCATATATTTT.